This TCR beta chain was documented in a study of T cells expressing NK-cell markers. Study conclusions and caveats: Similarly, these clonotypes led the CD3+CD56-NKG2C+ fraction as well in four donors.

The authors made TCR beta cDNA libraries by 5'RACE template switching. This switching added a universal primer site and UMIs. Each CDR3 protein gets one entry in TCRdb, which reprocessed the 5' RACE reads and gives no DNA. The sample's table shows about 380,000 distinct CDR3 sequences. About this clonotype itself: What it binds is not known.

This receptor was obtained from a man aged 18 to 69 in good health. Sequencing input: blood T cells: a sorted CD56 or NKG2C T cell subset, CD4+ or CD8+ T cells, or bulk PBMC T cells (not recorded which).

CDR3 loop: CASSFRGTEQFF. The rearrangement links TRBV12-3 or TRBV12-4 to TRBJ2-1; TCRdb selects TRBD1, and the lack of DNA leaves this call unchecked. The length of the CDR3 is 12 residues.